This is a list of T cell receptor beta chains from one sample in a study of blood T cell repertoires in COVID-19. Generated by immunoSEQ multiplex PCR, the TCRdb table keeps only in-frame clones and is missing some. The table has approximately 140,000 clones, about 80% seen once. Sequenced sample: peripheral blood. These receptors were taken from a man in his 70s with acute or convalescent COVID-19. CDR3s include the opening cysteine and the closing phenylalanine or tryptophan. A D gene is named only where the DNA matches it firmly. Rows give clone size only sometimes, using once, few, many, or a class for an expanded clone.

clone size,D gene,J gene,V gene,CDR3 DNA,CDR3 protein
.,.,TRBJ1-1,TRBV4-1,TGCGCCAGCAGCCAAGTTATGGACAGAAACACTGAAGCTTTCTTT,CASSQVMDRNTEAFF
.,.,TRBJ1-6,TRBV7-9,TGTGCCAGCAGCTTCGCAGGGGATAATTCACCCCTCCACTTT,CASSFAGDNSPLHF
.,TRBD1,TRBJ2-7,TRBV5-4,TGTGCCAGCAGCAGGGACAGGGGGACCGAGCAGTACTTC,CASSRDRGTEQYF
.,TRBD1,TRBJ2-3,TRBV11-1,TGTGCCAGCAGCTTCCGGGACAGCTCTAGCACAGATACGCAGTATTTT,CASSFRDSSSTDTQYF
few,.,TRBJ2-2,TRBV5-1,TGCGCCAGCAGCTTGGAGCTAGCCACCGGGGAGCTGTTTTTT,CASSLELATGELFF
.,.,TRBJ1-1,TRBV3-1/TRBV3-2,TGTGCCAGCAGCCTCCAGGGGTTGGCTGAAGCTTTCTTT,CASSLQGLAEAFF
.,.,TRBJ1-6,TRBV7-2,TGTGCCAGCAGCTTAGTGGGCGATTTTGATTCACCCCTCCACTTT,CASSLVGDFDSPLHF
.,.,TRBJ1-1,TRBV14,TGTGCCAGCAGCCAAGCGCCATTCCTTACAGATCAGAACACTGAAGCTTTCTTT,CASSQAPFLTDQNTEAFF
.,.,TRBJ1-2,TRBV5-1,TGCGCCAGCAGCCCGAACACCCGCTATGGCTACACCTTC,CASSPNTRYGYTF
once,.,TRBJ1-4,TRBV28,TGTGCCAGCAGGGGGGGGCAGGGTGGAGAAAAACTGTTTTTT,CASRGGQGGEKLFF
many,.,TRBJ1-5,TRBV15,TGTGCCACCAGCAGCCTCACCGCGGGGGATAGCAATCAGCCCCAGCATTTT,CATSSLTAGDSNQPQHF
.,TRBD1,TRBJ1-4,TRBV19,TGTGCCAGTAGTATAACCGGGGACAGTGGAGAAAAACTGTTTTTT,CASSITGDSGEKLFF
.,TRBD1,TRBJ1-2,TRBV19,TGTGCCAGTAGTGCCAACCGGGACAGGGGCAACTATGGCTACACCTTC,CASSANRDRGNYGYTF
.,.,TRBJ2-3,TRBV9,TGTGCCAGCAGCGTGGGTCGGGTGAGGGAGACGAGCACAGATACGCAGTATTTT,CASSVGRVRETSTDTQYF
.,.,TRBJ1-5,TRBV18,TGTGCCAGCGCAACGGACAGTTATCAGCCCCAGCATTTT,CASATDSYQPQHF
.,.,TRBJ2-2,TRBV12-3/TRBV12-4,TGTGCCAGCAGTTCTTCAGTAGGGGAGCTGTTTTTT,CASSSSVGELFF
few,.,TRBJ2-5,TRBV7-9,TGTGCCAGCAGCTTGTGGATTTCAGGGGAGGAGACCCAGTACTTC,CASSLWISGEETQYF
few,.,TRBJ1-5,TRBV18,TGTGCCAGCTCACCAACAGGGAGTGGCAATCAGCCCCAGCATTTT,CASSPTGSGNQPQHF
.,.,TRBJ2-7,TRBV18,TGTGCCAGCTCACCATCCGTAAACTACGAGCAGTACTTC,CASSPSVNYEQYF
.,TRBD2,TRBJ2-1,TRBV11-3,TGTGCCAGCAGCCGTAGCGGGAGCTACAATGAGCAGTTCTTC,CASSRSGSYNEQFF